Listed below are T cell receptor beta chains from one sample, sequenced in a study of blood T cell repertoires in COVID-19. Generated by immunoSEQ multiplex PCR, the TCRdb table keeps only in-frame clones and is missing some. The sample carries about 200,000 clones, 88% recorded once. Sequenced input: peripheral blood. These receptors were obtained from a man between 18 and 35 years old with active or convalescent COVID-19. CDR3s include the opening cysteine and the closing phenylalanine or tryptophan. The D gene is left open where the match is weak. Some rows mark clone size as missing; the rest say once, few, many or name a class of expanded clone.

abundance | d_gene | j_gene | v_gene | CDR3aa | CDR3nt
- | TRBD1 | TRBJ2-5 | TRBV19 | CASTGQQETQYF | TGTGCCAGCACGGGACAGCAAGAGACCCAGTACTTC
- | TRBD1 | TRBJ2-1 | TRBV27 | CASSLWGGTGLMVNEQFF | TGTGCCAGCAGTTTATGGGGAGGGACAGGGTTGATGGTAAATGAGCAGTTCTTC
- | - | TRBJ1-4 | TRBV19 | CASRERQAATNEKLFF | TGTGCCAGTAGAGAGAGACAGGCCGCAACTAATGAAAAACTGTTTTTT
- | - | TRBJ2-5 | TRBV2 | CASIIVGGTETQYF | TGTGCCAGCATCATAGTAGGAGGGACGGAGACCCAGTACTTC
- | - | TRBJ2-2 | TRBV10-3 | CAISEVAPGELFF | TGTGCCATCAGTGAGGTGGCCCCCGGGGAGCTGTTTTTT
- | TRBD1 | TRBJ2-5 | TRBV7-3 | CASSSHRDRRPTYQETQYF | TGTGCCAGCAGCTCCCACCGGGACAGGAGACCGACGTACCAAGAGACCCAGTACTTC
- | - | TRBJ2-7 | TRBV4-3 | CASSQDYGFSYEQYF | TGCGCCAGCAGCCAAGATTACGGGTTCTCCTACGAGCAGTACTTT
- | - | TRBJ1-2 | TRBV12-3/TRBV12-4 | CASSIQETVGYTF | TGTGCCAGCAGTATCCAGGAAACTGTTGGCTACACCTTC
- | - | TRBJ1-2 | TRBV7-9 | CASSLSADGYTF | TGTGCCAGCAGCTTAAGTGCGGATGGCTACACCTTC
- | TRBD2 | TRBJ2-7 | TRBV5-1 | CASSTSGGTRSYEQYF | TGCGCCAGCTCCACCTCGGGGGGGACTAGGTCCTACGAGCAGTACTTC
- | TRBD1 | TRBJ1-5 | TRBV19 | CATKPGTGGWGNQPQHF | TGTGCCACCAAACCCGGGACAGGGGGCTGGGGCAATCAGCCCCAGCATTTT
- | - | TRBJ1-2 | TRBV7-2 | CASSLARGARTDGYTF | TGTGCCAGCAGCTTAGCCCGGGGGGCGAGAACGGATGGCTACACCTTC
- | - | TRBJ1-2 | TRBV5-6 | CASSQPDGGGFRGYTF | TGTGCCAGCAGCCAGCCGGATGGGGGAGGGTTCCGTGGCTACACCTTC
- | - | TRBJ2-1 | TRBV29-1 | CSVDGGLGAYNEQFF | TGCAGCGTTGATGGGGGACTTGGGGCCTACAATGAGCAGTTCTTC
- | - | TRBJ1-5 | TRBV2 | CASSANSQMSLTNQPQHF | TGTGCCAGCAGTGCTAACAGCCAAATGAGCCTGACCAATCAGCCCCAGCATTTT
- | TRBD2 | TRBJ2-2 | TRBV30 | CACRKPGLALPGELFF | TGTGCCTGTAGGAAACCGGGACTAGCTCTACCCGGGGAGCTGTTTTTT
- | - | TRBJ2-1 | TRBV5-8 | CASRFLGNNNEQFF | TGTGCCAGCAGGTTTCTAGGTAATAACAATGAGCAGTTCTTC
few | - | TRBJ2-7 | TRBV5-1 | CASSLAGGTYEQYF | TGCGCCAGCAGCTTGGCCGGGGGAACCTACGAGCAGTACTTC
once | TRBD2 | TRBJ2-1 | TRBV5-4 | CASSPVAGYYNEQFF | TGTGCCAGCAGCCCCGTAGCGGGATACTACAATGAGCAGTTCTTC
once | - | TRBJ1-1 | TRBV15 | CATSRGQMNTEAFF | TGTGCCACCAGCAGAGGCCAGATGAACACTGAAGCTTTCTTT
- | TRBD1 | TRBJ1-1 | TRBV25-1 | CASRQTDRAEAFF | TGTGCCAGCCGACAAACGGACAGGGCTGAAGCTTTCTTT
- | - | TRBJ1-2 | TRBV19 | CASSIEQLGSYTF | TGTGCCAGTAGTATAGAGCAGCTGGGGAGTTACACCTTC
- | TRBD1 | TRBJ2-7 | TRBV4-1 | CASSPQDRVYEQYF | TGCGCCAGCAGCCCTCAGGACAGGGTGTACGAGCAGTACTTC
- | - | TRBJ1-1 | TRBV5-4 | CASSQDRVAMGTEAFF | TGTGCCAGCAGCCAAGACAGAGTCGCTATGGGGACTGAAGCTTTCTTT
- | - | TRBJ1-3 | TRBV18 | CASSPQASSGNTIYF | TGTGCCAGCTCACCACAAGCGAGCTCTGGAAACACCATATATTTT
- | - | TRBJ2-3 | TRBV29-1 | CSVVGQGGTDTQYF | TGCAGCGTTGTGGGGCAGGGTGGCACAGATACGCAGTATTTT